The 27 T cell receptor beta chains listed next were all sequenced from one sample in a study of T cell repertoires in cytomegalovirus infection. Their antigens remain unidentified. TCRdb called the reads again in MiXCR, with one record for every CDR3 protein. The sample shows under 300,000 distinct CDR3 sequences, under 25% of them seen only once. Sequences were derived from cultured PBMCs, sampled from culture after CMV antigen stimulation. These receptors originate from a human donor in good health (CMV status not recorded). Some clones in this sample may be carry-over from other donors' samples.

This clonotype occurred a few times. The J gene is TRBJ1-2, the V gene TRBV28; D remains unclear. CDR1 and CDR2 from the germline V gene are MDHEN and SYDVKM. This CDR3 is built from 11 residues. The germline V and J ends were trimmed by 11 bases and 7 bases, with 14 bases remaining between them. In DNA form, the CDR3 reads TGTGCCGGAGACGGGCGAAGTGGCTACACCTTC. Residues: CAGDGRSGYTF.

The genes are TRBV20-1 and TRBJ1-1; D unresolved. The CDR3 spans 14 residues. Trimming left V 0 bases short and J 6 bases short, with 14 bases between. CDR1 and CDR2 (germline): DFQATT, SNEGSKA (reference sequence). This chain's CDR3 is CSAREHRSRAEAFF. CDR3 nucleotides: TGCAGTGCTAGAGAACATAGGTCTCGGGCTGAAGCTTTCTTT.

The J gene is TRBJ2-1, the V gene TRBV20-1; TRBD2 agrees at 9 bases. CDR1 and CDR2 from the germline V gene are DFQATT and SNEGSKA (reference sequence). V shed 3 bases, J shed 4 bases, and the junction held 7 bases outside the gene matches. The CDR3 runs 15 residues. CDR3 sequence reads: CSASALAGFYNEQFF. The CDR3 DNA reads TGCAGTGCTAGTGCTCTAGCGGGGTTTTACAATGAGCAGTTCTTC.

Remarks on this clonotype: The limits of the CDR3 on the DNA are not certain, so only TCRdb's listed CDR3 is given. CDR3 sequence: CASSPSFGPGNQPQHF. This chain links TRBV3-1 with TRBJ1-5; the DNA was not compared with TRBD1, the D call given in the table. The length of the CDR3 is 16 amino acids, counting both ends. Germline CDR1 and CDR2: LGHDT and YNNKEL (reference sequence).

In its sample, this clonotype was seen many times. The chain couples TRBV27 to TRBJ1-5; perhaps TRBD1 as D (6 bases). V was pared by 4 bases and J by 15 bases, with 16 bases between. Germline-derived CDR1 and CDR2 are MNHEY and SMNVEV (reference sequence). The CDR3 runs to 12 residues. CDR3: CASSSQGIQWHF. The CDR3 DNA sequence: TGTGCCAGCAGTTCACAGGGTATCCAATGGCATTTT.

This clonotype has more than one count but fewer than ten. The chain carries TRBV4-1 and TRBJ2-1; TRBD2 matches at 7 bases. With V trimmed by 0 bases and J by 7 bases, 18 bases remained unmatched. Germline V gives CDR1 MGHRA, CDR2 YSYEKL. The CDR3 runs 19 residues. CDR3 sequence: CASSQEEDPGLRILNEQFF. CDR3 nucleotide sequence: TGCGCCAGCAGCCAAGAAGAAGACCCGGGACTACGGATTCTAAATGAGCAGTTCTTC.

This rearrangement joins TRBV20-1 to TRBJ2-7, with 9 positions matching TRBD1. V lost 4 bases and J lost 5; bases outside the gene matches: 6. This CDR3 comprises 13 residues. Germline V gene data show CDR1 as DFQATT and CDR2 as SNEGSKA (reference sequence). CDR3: CSATGTGLHEQYF. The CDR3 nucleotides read TGCAGTGCTACCGGGACAGGGCTCCACGAGCAGTACTTC.

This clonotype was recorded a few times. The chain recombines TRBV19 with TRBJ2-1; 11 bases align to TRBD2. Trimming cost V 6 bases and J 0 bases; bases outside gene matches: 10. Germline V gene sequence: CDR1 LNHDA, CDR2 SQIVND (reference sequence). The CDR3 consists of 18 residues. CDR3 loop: CASRLAGASYSSYNEQFF. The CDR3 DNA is TGTGCCAGTAGACTAGCGGGAGCCTCTTACAGCTCCTACAATGAGCAGTTCTTC.

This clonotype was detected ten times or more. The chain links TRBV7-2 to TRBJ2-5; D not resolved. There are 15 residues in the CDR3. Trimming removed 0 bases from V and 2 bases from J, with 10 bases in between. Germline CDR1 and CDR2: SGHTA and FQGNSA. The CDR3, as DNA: TGTGCCAGCAGCTTAGCGCAGTCAGCTCAAGAGACCCAGTACTTC. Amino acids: CASSLAQSAQETQYF.

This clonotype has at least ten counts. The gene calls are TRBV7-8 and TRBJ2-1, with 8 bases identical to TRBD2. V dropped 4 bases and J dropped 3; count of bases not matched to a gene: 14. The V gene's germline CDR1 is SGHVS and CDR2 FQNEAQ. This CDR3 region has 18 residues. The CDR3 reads CASSSVGGGRVYYNEQFF. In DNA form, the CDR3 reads TGTGCCAGCAGCTCCGTCGGGGGGGGCAGGGTTTACTACAATGAGCAGTTCTTC.

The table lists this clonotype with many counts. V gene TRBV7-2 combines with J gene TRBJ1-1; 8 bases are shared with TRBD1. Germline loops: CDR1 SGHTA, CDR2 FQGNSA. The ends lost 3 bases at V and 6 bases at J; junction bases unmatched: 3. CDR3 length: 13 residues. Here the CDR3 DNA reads TGTGCCAGCAGCTTCCAGGGGGCGCCTGAAGCTTTCTTT. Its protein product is CASSFQGAPEAFF. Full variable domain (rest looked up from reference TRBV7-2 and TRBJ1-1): GAGVSQSPSNKVTEKGKDVELRCDPISGHTALYWYRQSLGQGLEFLIYFQGNSAPDKSGLPSDRFSAERTGGSVSTLTIQRTQQEDSAVYLCASSFQGAPEAFFGQGTRLTVV.

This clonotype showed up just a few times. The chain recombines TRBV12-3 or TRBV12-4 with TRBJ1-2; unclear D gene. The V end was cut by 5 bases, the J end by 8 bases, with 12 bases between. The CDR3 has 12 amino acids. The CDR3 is CASSPNRGGYTF. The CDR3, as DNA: TGTGCCAGCAGTCCTAACCGTGGGGGCTACACCTTC.

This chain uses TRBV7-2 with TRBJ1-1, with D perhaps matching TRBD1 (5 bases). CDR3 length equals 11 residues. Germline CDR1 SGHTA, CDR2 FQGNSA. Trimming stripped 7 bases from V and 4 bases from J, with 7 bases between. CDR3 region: CASTGGTEAFF. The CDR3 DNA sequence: TGTGCCAGCACCGGGGGCACTGAAGCTTTCTTT.

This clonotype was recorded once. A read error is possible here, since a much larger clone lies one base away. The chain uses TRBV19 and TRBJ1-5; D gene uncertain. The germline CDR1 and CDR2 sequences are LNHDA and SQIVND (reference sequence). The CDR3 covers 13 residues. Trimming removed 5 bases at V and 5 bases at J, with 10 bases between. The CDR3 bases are TGTGCCAGTAGTGTCCGCCGAGATCAGCCCCAGCATTTT. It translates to CASSVRRDQPQHF.

CDR3: CASRNWLAGAGGTDTQYF. CDR3 sequence (DNA): TGTGCCAGCAGAAACTGGCTAGCGGGAGCGGGAGGCACAGATACGCAGTATTTT. The chain joins TRBV12-3 or TRBV12-4 to TRBJ2-3; 10 bases match TRBD2. Trimming removed 6 bases from V and 1 base from J; junction bases left unmatched: 13. The CDR3 has 18 residues.

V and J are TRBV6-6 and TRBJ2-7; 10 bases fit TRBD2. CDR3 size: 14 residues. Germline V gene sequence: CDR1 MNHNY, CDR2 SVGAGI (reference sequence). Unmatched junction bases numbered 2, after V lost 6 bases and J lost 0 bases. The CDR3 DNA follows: TGTGCCAGCAGACCTAGCGGGAGCTCCTACGAGCAGTACGTC. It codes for CASRPSGSSYEQYV.

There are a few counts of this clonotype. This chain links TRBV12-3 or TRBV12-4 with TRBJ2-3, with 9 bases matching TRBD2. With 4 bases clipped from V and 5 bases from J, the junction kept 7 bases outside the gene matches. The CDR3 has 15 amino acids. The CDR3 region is CASSSIAGDRDTQYF. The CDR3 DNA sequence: TGTGCCAGCAGTTCGATAGCGGGAGATAGAGATACGCAGTATTTT.

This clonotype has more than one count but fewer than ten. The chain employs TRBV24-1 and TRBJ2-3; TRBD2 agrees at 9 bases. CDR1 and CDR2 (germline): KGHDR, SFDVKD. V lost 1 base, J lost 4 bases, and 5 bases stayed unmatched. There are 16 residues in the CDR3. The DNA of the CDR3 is TGTGCCACCAGTGATTTCCCTAGCGGGAAGGCAGATACGCAGTATTTT. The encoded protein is CATSDFPSGKADTQYF.

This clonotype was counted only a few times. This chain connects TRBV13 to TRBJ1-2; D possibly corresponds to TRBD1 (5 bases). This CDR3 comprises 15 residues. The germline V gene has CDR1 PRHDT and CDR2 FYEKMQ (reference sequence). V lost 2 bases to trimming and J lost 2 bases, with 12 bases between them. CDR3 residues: CASSLWGTGNYGYTF. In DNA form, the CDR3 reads TGTGCCAGCAGCTTATGGGGGACGGGGAACTATGGCTACACCTTC. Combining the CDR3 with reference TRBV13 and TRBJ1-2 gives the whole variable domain AAGVIQSPRHLIKEKRETATLKCYPIPRHDTVYWYQQGPGQDPQFLISFYEKMQSDKGSIPDRFSAQQFSDYHSELNMSSLELGDSALYFCASSLWGTGNYGYTFGSGTRLTVV.

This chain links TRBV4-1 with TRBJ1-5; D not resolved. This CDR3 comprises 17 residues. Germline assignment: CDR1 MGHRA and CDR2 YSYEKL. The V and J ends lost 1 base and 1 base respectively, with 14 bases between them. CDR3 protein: CASSQGSGSMSNQPQHF. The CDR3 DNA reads TGCGCCAGCAGCCAAGGGAGCGGATCGATGAGCAATCAGCCCCAGCATTTT.

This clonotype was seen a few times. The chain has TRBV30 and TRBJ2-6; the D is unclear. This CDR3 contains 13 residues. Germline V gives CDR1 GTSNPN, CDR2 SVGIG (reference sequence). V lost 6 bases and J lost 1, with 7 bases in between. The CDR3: CACEFSGANVLTF. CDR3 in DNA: TGTGCCTGCGAATTTTCTGGGGCCAACGTCCTGACTTTC.

The CDR3 sequence: CARSAGLGNQPQHF. CDR3 nucleotide sequence: TGTGCCAGGAGCGCGGGACTCGGGAATCAGCCCCAGCATTTT. The gene calls are TRBV7-9 and TRBJ1-5, with D possibly being TRBD1 (5 bases). V lost 9 bases to trimming and J lost 4 bases, with 16 bases between them. From germline, CDR1 is SEHNR and CDR2 FQNEAQ (reference sequence). The CDR3 has 14 residues.

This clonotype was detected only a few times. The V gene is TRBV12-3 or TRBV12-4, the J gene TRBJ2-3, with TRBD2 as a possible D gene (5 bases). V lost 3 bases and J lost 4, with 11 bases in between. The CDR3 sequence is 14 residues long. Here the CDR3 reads CASSFGGPSDTQYF. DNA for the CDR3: TGTGCCAGCAGTTTTGGCGGGCCCTCAGATACGCAGTATTTT.

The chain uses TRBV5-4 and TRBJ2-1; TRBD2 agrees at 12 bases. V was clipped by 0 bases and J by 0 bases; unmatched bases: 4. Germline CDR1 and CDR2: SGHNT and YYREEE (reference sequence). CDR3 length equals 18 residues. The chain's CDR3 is CASSLGRTSGTSYNEQFF. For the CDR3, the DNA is TGTGCCAGCAGCTTGGGTCGGACTAGCGGGACCTCCTACAATGAGCAGTTCTTC.

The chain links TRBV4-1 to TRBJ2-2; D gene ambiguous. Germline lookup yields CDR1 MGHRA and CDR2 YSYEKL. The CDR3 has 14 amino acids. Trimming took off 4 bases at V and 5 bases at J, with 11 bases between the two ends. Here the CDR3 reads CASSRMSDTGELFF. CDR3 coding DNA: TGCGCCAGCAGCCGAATGTCGGATACCGGGGAGCTGTTTTTT.

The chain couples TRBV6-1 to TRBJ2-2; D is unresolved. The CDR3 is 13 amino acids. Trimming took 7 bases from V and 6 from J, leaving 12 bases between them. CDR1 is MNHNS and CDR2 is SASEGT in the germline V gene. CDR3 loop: CASTRHPPGELFF. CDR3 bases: TGTGCCAGCACCCGACACCCTCCCGGGGAGCTGTTTTTT.

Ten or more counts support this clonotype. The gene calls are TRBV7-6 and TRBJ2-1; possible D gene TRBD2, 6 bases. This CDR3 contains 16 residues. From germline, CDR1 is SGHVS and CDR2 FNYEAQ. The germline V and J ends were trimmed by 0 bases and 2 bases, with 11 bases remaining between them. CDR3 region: CASSLAPGVPYNEQFF. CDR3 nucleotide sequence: TGTGCCAGCAGCTTAGCTCCGGGAGTTCCCTACAATGAGCAGTTCTTC. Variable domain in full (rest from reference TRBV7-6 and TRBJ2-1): GAGVSQSPRYKVTKRGQDVALRCDPISGHVSLYWYRQALGQGPEFLTYFNYEAQQDKSGLPNDRFSAERPEGSISTLTIQRTEQRDSAMYRCASSLAPGVPYNEQFFGPGTRLTVL.